The T cell receptor (beta chain) described here comes from a study of T cells after yellow fever vaccination. Overall study: Preparation of fractions with low cell numbers was performed using SMART-Seq v4 Ultra Low Input.

Generation of TCR cDNA used 5'RACE template switching (which added a universal primer site and UMIs). A single record per CDR3 protein comes from TCRdb applying MiXCR to the 5' RACE reads. This table has about 340,000 distinct CDR3 sequences, approximately 12% appearing once. This CDR3 contains 12 residues. Germline trimming cut 8 bases from V and 4 bases from J; bases unmatched to any gene: 1. CDR1 WSHSY and CDR2 SAAADI come from the germline V gene. This clonotype was seen repeatedly, ten times or more. The sample here was CD4+ T cells sorted from PBMCs, taken 15 days after the yellow fever booster vaccination. The clonotype was recovered from a man aged 18 to 30 who received the YFV17D yellow fever vaccine. The V call is TRBV10-2, the J call TRBJ2-3; 9 bases map to TRBD2. This CDR3 is CASSSGADTQYF. The CDR3 DNA reads as TGCGCCAGCTCTAGCGGGGCAGATACGCAGTATTTT.